A selection of T cell receptor beta chains follows, all from one sample in a study of PD-1 blockade in classical Hodgkin lymphoma. TCRdb's copy holds only in-frame clones and misses some; the assay was immunoSEQ multiplex PCR. The data contain about 150,000 clones, 78% of them singletons. Specimen: peripheral blood mononuclear cells (PBMCs), collected before the second cycle of nivolumab. The receptors here all came from a human donor with classical Hodgkin lymphoma. Both conserved end residues are part of each CDR3. Fields, in order: J gene, D gene, clone size, V gene, CDR3 protein, CDR3 DNA. The D gene is left open where the match is weak. Only part of the rows carry a size: once, few, many, or a class if the clone is expanded.

>TRBJ1-4|.|.|TRBV11-2
CASSLGGGDNEKLFF
TGTGCCAGCAGCTTAGGAGGGGGGGACAATGAAAAACTGTTTTTT
>TRBJ2-3|.|.|TRBV18
CASSPSGPTDTQYF
TGTGCCAGCTCACCGAGCGGACCCACAGATACGCAGTATTTT
>TRBJ2-7|.|.|TRBV30
CAWSRGGEQYF
TGTGCCTGGAGCCGGGGAGGCGAGCAGTACTTC
>TRBJ2-7|TRBD2|.|TRBV6-6
CASVRGGDYYEQYF
TGTGCCAGCGTAAGGGGTGGGGACTACTACGAGCAGTACTTC
>TRBJ2-1|.|.|TRBV27
CASSLIVPEKFYNEQFF
TGTGCCAGCAGTTTAATTGTACCGGAGAAATTTTACAATGAGCAGTTCTTC
>TRBJ2-7|.|.|TRBV7-2
CASSPLGAVYEQYF
TGTGCCAGCAGCCCCCTCGGGGCAGTCTACGAGCAGTACTTC
>TRBJ2-3|.|once|TRBV7-9
CASSLMVVTSEGGTQYF
TGTGCCAGCAGCTTAATGGTGGTTACTAGCGAAGGGGGTACGCAGTATTTT
>TRBJ1-1|TRBD1|.|TRBV5-1
CASSLGSTGTVKTEAFF
TGCGCCAGCAGCTTGGGTTCCACCGGGACAGTTAAAACTGAAGCTTTCTTT
>TRBJ1-2|TRBD1|.|TRBV7-9
CASSQDRERGYTF
TGTGCCAGCAGCCAAGACAGGGAGAGGGGCTACACCTTC
>TRBJ1-5|.|.|TRBV6-5
CASSYVWASNQPQHF
TGTGCCAGCAGTTACGTCTGGGCCAGCAATCAGCCCCAGCATTTT
>TRBJ1-5|.|few|TRBV7-8
CASSPLSQGGQPQHF
TGTGCCAGCAGCCCCCTTTCACAGGGAGGGCAGCCCCAGCATTTT
>TRBJ1-1|.|few|TRBV2
CASSVEGMNTEAFF
TGTGCCAGCAGTGTAGAAGGAATGAACACTGAAGCTTTCTTT
>TRBJ1-5|.|.|TRBV7-8
CASSLGAGEPQHF
TGTGCCAGCAGCTTAGGGGCCGGGGAGCCCCAGCATTTT
>TRBJ2-2|TRBD2|few|TRBV11-3
CASSLREGELFF
TGTGCCAGCAGCTTGCGGGAGGGGGAGCTGTTTTTT
>TRBJ2-1|TRBD2|few|TRBV2
CASSDVAGGLGNEQFF
TGTGCCAGCAGTGACGTAGCGGGGGGGCTCGGGAATGAGCAGTTCTTC
>TRBJ1-2|.|once|TRBV4-3
CASSHRGGYGYTF
TGCGCCAGCAGCCACAGGGGTGGGTATGGCTACACCTTC
>TRBJ2-2|.|.|TRBV7-8
CASRPYTGGRNTGELFF
TGTGCCAGCAGACCATACACCGGGGGCAGGAACACCGGGGAGCTGTTTTTT
>TRBJ1-2|TRBD1|.|TRBV5-1
CASSWTGGNYGYTF
TGCGCCAGCAGCTGGACAGGGGGGAACTATGGCTACACCTTC
>TRBJ2-3|.|once|TRBV6-4
CASSDESTDTQYF
TGTGCCAGCAGTGACGAAAGCACAGATACGCAGTATTTT
>TRBJ2-2|TRBD2|.|TRBV9
CASSVAPSGNTGELFF
TGTGCCAGCAGCGTAGCCCCTAGCGGAAACACCGGGGAGCTGTTTTTT